Shown below are 10 T cell receptor beta chains from a single sample sequenced in a study of human T cells and chemical hapten exposure. The treatment: therapeutic diphenylcyclopropenone sensitization with weekly scalp DPC. The library labeled individual cDNA molecules by adding unique molecular identifiers to them. TCRdb reprocessed the reads with MiXCR, giving one entry per CDR3 protein. The repertoire consists of hundreds of distinct CDR3 sequences, with 97% to 99% occurring once and the leading ten covering 6.5% to 8.5%. This material consisted of whole blood, taken before DPC sensitization or 2, 6, or about 24 weeks after (not recorded which). The receptors here all came from an adult with alopecia areata. Some clones in this sample may be carry-over from other donors' samples. This table probably holds off-target reads from a library built for another chain.

This clonotype was seen a single time. The CDR3 coding sequence is TGTGCCAGCAGCCGCTCCGGACGGCTGAACACTGAAGCTTTCTTT. This sequence encodes CASSRSGRLNTEAFF. The rearrangement joins TRBV3-1 to TRBJ1-1; D not resolved. The V gene lost 4 bases and the J gene lost 0 bases, with 12 bases spanning the gap. The CDR3 runs 15 residues. Germline V gene sequence: CDR1 LGHDT, CDR2 YNNKEL (reference sequence).

The chain combines TRBV6-2 or TRBV6-3 with TRBJ1-1; D gene uncertain. Trimming pared 2 bases from V and 4 bases from J, leaving 8 bases between. Germline CDR1 MNHEY, CDR2 SVGEGT. The CDR3 has 13 amino acids. CDR3 coding DNA: TGTGCCAGCAGTTACGCTGCCGCCACTGAAGCTTTCTTT. Its translation: CASSYAAATEAFF.

The chain has TRBV29-1 and TRBJ1-4; tentatively, D is TRBD1 (5 bases). V was trimmed by 4 bases and J by 4 bases, leaving 7 bases between them. In germline, CDR1 is SQVTM, CDR2 ANQGSEA. The CDR3 totals 12 residues. CDR3 nucleotides: TGCAGCGTTGTACAGGATAATGAAAAACTGTTTTTT. This encodes CSVVQDNEKLFF.

The CDR3, as DNA: TGTGCCAGCAGCCTCCTGGACGGACCAGATACGCAGTATTTT. Protein sequence: CASSLLDGPDTQYF. The chain carries TRBV14 and TRBJ2-3; D is unresolved. The germline V and J ends were trimmed by 4 bases and 4 bases, with 12 bases remaining between them. Germline CDR1 and CDR2: SGHDN and FVKESK. There are 14 residues in the CDR3. Combining the CDR3 with reference TRBV14 and TRBJ2-3 gives the whole variable domain EAGVTQFPSHSVIEKGQTVTLRCDPISGHDNLYWYRRVMGKEIKFLLHFVKESKQDESGMPNNRFLAERTGGTYSTLKVQPAELEDSGVYFCASSLLDGPDTQYFGPGTRLTVL.

This sequence joins TRBV20-1 and TRBJ2-1; D remains unclear. V was shortened by 3 bases and J by 6 bases, with 15 bases between the two germline ends. The germline CDR1 and CDR2 sequences are DFQATT and SNEGSKA (reference sequence). The CDR3 is made up of 14 amino acids. The CDR3 sequence: CSASETGFSNEQFF. For the CDR3, the DNA is TGCAGTGCTAGCGAGACTGGCTTCTCCAATGAGCAGTTCTTC.

V usage is TRBV3-1 and J usage is TRBJ1-3; 8 positions agree with TRBD1. V shed 4 bases and J 1 base; nucleotides not matched to a gene: 3. Germline loops: CDR1 LGHDT, CDR2 YNNKEL (reference sequence). The CDR3 extends over 15 amino acids. CDR3 in DNA: TGTGCCAGCAGCCTCCGACAGGGGTCTGGAAACACCATATATTTT. It specifies CASSLRQGSGNTIYF.

In its sample, this clonotype was seen once. The rearrangement links TRBV20-1 to TRBJ1-6; 11 bases map to TRBD1. The CDR3 is 16 residues long. The ends lost 5 bases at V and 0 bases at J; junction bases unmatched: 3. The germline V gene encodes CDR1 DFQATT and CDR2 SNEGSKA (reference sequence). The CDR3, as DNA: TGCAGTGCTTGGGACAGGGGGAGCTCCTATAATTCACCCCTCCACTTT. As protein: CSAWDRGSSYNSPLHF.

The chain employs TRBV6-2 or TRBV6-3 and TRBJ2-1, with 7 nucleotides matching TRBD2. Unmatched junction bases numbered 0, after V lost 4 bases and J lost 9 bases. This CDR3 contains 11 residues. Germline-derived CDR1 and CDR2 are MNHEY and SVGEGT. CDR3 bases: TGTGCCAGCAGTTGGGGGGGTGAGCAGTTCTTC. Its protein is CASSWGGEQFF.

The CDR3 bases are TGTGCCAGCAGTCAGTCCTCTGGAAACACCATATATTTT. Protein sequence: CASSQSSGNTIYF. The gene calls are TRBV14 and TRBJ1-3; D unresolved. Trimming took off 6 bases at V and 0 bases at J, with 6 bases between the two ends. Germline loops: CDR1 SGHDN, CDR2 FVKESK. The CDR3 contains 13 residues. Full variable domain (rest looked up from reference TRBV14 and TRBJ1-3): EAGVTQFPSHSVIEKGQTVTLRCDPISGHDNLYWYRRVMGKEIKFLLHFVKESKQDESGMPNNRFLAERTGGTYSTLKVQPAELEDSGVYFCASSQSSGNTIYFGEGSWLTVV.

This clonotype was seen a single time. The rearrangement joins TRBV6-5 to TRBJ1-1; possible D gene TRBD1, 6 bases. Trimming pared 11 bases from V and 1 base from J, leaving 17 bases between. The CDR3 is made up of 14 amino acids. Germline lookup yields CDR1 MNHEY and CDR2 SVGAGI. The DNA of the CDR3 is TGTGCCGCCCGAACAGGACAGCGGAACACTGAAGCTTTCTTT. Its translation is CAARTGQRNTEAFF.